These 27 T cell receptor beta chains came from one sample sequenced in a study of T cell responses to AZD1222 COVID-19 vaccine. Produced via immunoSEQ multiplex PCR; TCRdb's table is partial and in-frame only. Altogether under 80,000 clones are present, about 91% being singletons, with the ten largest covering roughly a fifth. This sample comprised peripheral blood, obtained on day 0 of AZD1222 vaccination. These receptors came from an adult in good health.

This chain connects TRBV30 to TRBJ1-1; weak D call: TRBD1 (5 bases). CDR1 is GTSNPN and CDR2 is SVGIG in the germline V gene (reference sequence). Trimming shortened V by 3 bases and J by 0 bases, and 8 bases separated the two germline ends. The CDR3 has 13 residues. Here the CDR3 DNA reads TGTGCCTGGAGCTTGACAGTGAACACTGAAGCTTTCTTT. Translating gives CAWSLTVNTEAFF. Using reference TRBV30 and TRBJ1-1 for the parts outside the CDR3, the full variable domain is SQTIHQWPATLVQPVGSPLSLECTVEGTSNPNLYWYRQAAGRGLQLLFYSVGIGQISSEVPQNLSASRPQDRQFILSSKKLLLSDSGFYLCAWSLTVNTEAFFGQGTRLTVV.

The chain couples TRBV29-1 to TRBJ1-6; D remains unclear. V lost 4 bases to trimming and J lost 8 bases, with 12 bases between them. Germline values: CDR1 SQVTM, CDR2 ANQGSEA. CDR3 length: 13 amino acids. The CDR3 nucleotides are TGCAGCGTTGGGGTGGCAAGGGATTCACCCCTCCACTTT. This gives the protein CSVGVARDSPLHF.

The J gene is TRBJ2-5, the V gene TRBV11-2; the match to TRBD2 covers 8 bases. V dropped 3 bases and J dropped 3; count of bases not matched to a gene: 6. Germline V gene lookup returns CDR1 SGHAT and CDR2 FQNNGV. The CDR3 loop spans 15 amino acids. CDR3 sequence (DNA): TGTGCCAGCAGCTTGATAGCGGGGAACGAAGAGACCCAGTACTTC. Protein product: CASSLIAGNEETQYF.

The genes are TRBV29-1 and TRBJ1-2; D gene ambiguous. The CDR3 length is 13 residues. The germline gives CDR1 SQVTM, CDR2 ANQGSEA. Trimming left V 6 bases short and J 3 bases short, with 14 bases between. For the CDR3, the DNA is TGCAGCGTCCCCTCGGGTCCCGACTATGGCTACACCTTC. Translation gives CSVPSGPDYGYTF.

The J gene is TRBJ2-7, the V gene TRBV2, with 10 nucleotides matching TRBD2. Trimming cost V 5 bases and J 0 bases; bases outside gene matches: 7. Germline CDR1 reads SNHLY; CDR2 reads FYNNEI. The length of the CDR3 is 16 residues. CDR3 protein: CASSPSGGTDSYEQYF. CDR3 coding DNA: TGTGCCAGCAGTCCTAGCGGGGGCACTGACTCCTACGAGCAGTACTTC.

The V call is TRBV2, the J call TRBJ2-3; TRBD2 agrees at 9 bases. The germline V gene encodes CDR1 SNHLY and CDR2 FYNNEI. The length of the CDR3 is 13 residues. The J segment lost 1 base and the V segment lost 10 bases, leaving 3 bases of the junction unmatched. The CDR3 sequence is CATRTSGTDTQYF. CDR3 coding DNA: TGTGCCACCCGGACTAGCGGCACAGATACGCAGTATTTT.

The rearrangement joins TRBV5-1 to TRBJ2-5, with a weak D call TRBD2 (6 bases). V lost 2 bases and J 2 bases, leaving 10 bases between the germline ends. The V gene's germline CDR1 is SGHRS and CDR2 YFSETQ. The CDR3 is 14 amino acids. The CDR3 region has the DNA TGCGCCAGCAGCTTAGGCGGGGCACAAGAGACCCAGTACTTC. Protein product: CASSLGGAQETQYF.

The chain is built from TRBV19 and TRBJ1-1; D ambiguous. CDR1 and CDR2 from the germline V gene are LNHDA and SQIVND (reference sequence). The ends were cut back, 3 bases at V and 0 bases at J, with 2 bases in the middle. This CDR3 spans 12 amino acids. This CDR3 is CASSILNTEAFF. The DNA of the CDR3 is TGTGCCAGTAGTATTCTGAACACTGAAGCTTTCTTT.

The chain links TRBV5-8 to TRBJ1-1; D is ambiguous. V dropped 4 bases and J dropped 3 bases, with 16 bases sitting between them. The CDR3 has 15 amino acids. In germline, CDR1 is SGHTS, CDR2 YDEGEE. This CDR3 reads CASSPRTGWDTEAFF. CDR3 coding DNA: TGTGCCAGCAGCCCGCGAACCGGATGGGACACTGAAGCTTTCTTT.

This clone was seen a single time. The chain uses TRBV5-5 and TRBJ2-7; 7 bases agree with TRBD1. The length of the CDR3 is 14 residues. Germline V gene data show CDR1 as SGHKS and CDR2 as YYEKEE (reference sequence). J lost 0 bases, V lost 4 bases, and 4 bases had no gene match. Here the CDR3 reads CASSLRDSSYEQYF. Written as DNA, the CDR3 is TGTGCCAGCAGCCTCAGGGACAGCTCCTACGAGCAGTACTTC.

The CDR3: CASSFGLAVSTDTQYF. The CDR3 coding sequence is TGCGCCAGCAGCTTTGGACTAGCGGTTAGCACAGATACGCAGTATTTT. The chain uses TRBV5-1 and TRBJ2-3, with 10 bases fitting TRBD2. The length of the CDR3 is 16 residues. After removal of 2 bases from V and 0 bases from J, the junction contained 3 bases not matched to a gene. CDR1 SGHRS and CDR2 YFSETQ come from the germline V gene. The complete variable domain, with remaining parts taken from reference TRBV5-1 and TRBJ2-3, reads KAGVTQTPRYLIKTRGQQVTLSCSPISGHRSVSWYQQTPGQGLQFLFEYFSETQRNKGNFPGRFSGRQFSNSRSEMNVSTLELGDSALYLCASSFGLAVSTDTQYFGPGTRLTVL.

The chain couples TRBV11-3 to TRBJ2-1; 9 nucleotides match TRBD1. V lost 5 bases and J lost 5; bases outside the gene matches: 7. Germline loops: CDR1 SGHNT, CDR2 YENEEA. The CDR3 sequence is 15 residues long. The CDR3 sequence is CASSPGQGIDNEQFF. CDR3 in DNA: TGTGCCAGCAGCCCTGGACAGGGGATTGACAATGAGCAGTTCTTC. Full variable domain (outside the CDR3, taken from reference TRBV11-3 and TRBJ2-1): EAGVVQSPRYKIIEKKQPVAFWCNPISGHNTLYWYLQNLGQGPELLIRYENEEAVDDSQLPKDRFSAERLKGVDSTLKIQPAELGDSAVYLCASSPGQGIDNEQFFGPGTRLTVL.

The chain recombines TRBV5-1 with TRBJ2-7; TRBD1 matches 8 bases. The V segment lost 0 bases and the J segment 6 bases; nucleotides outside the gene matches: 8. Germline assignment: CDR1 SGHRS and CDR2 YFSETQ. This CDR3 is built from 15 residues. CDR3 sequence: CASSLVAGGNFEQYF. The CDR3 nucleotides read TGCGCCAGCAGCTTGGTGGCAGGGGGCAATTTCGAGCAGTACTTC.

This sequence joins TRBV9 and TRBJ1-6, with D possibly matching TRBD1 (5 bases). The CDR3 loop spans 15 amino acids. Germline V gene sequence: CDR1 SGDLS, CDR2 YYNGEE. The ends were cut back, 0 bases at V and 10 bases at J, with 14 bases in the middle. The CDR3 here is CASSVDPGRESPLHF. As DNA, the CDR3 is TGTGCCAGCAGCGTAGATCCAGGGCGCGAGTCACCCCTCCACTTT. The full variable domain, in which reference TRBV9 and TRBJ1-6 provide the parts outside the CDR3, is DSGVTQTPKHLITATGQRVTLRCSPRSGDLSVYWYQQSLDQGLQFLIQYYNGEERAKGNILERFSAQQFPDLHSELNLSSLELGDSALYFCASSVDPGRESPLHFGNGTRLTVT.

The rearrangement joins TRBV12-5 to TRBJ1-1; 7 nucleotides agree with TRBD1. J was trimmed by 0 bases and V by 5 bases; bases with no gene match: 9. CDR1 and CDR2 (germline): LGHNT, FRNRAP. This CDR3 region has 16 residues. CDR3 region: CASGPRGRGMNTEAFF. CDR3 DNA sequence: TGTGCTAGTGGTCCCAGGGGCAGGGGGATGAACACTGAAGCTTTCTTT.

The gene calls are TRBV14 and TRBJ1-1; D unresolved. The CDR3 totals 15 residues. CDR1 is SGHDN, CDR2 FVKESK, per germline. Trimming stripped 5 bases from V and 0 bases from J, with 13 bases between. DNA of the CDR3: TGTGCCAGCAGCACCAGACAAGGTGTGAACACTGAAGCTTTCTTT. Translation gives CASSTRQGVNTEAFF.

This chain connects TRBV7-9 to TRBJ1-1; 9 bases are a match to TRBD1. Germline V CDR1 and CDR2: SEHNR, FQNEAQ (reference sequence). The CDR3 is 15 amino acids. The J segment lost 7 bases and the V segment lost 4 bases, leaving 10 bases of the junction unmatched. CDR3 sequence reads: CASSSGQGRMDEAFF. The CDR3 DNA reads TGTGCCAGCAGCTCCGGACAGGGGAGAATGGATGAAGCTTTCTTT.

The chain couples TRBV15 to TRBJ2-1; 11 bases fit TRBD2. This CDR3 has 14 residues. Germline V gene data show CDR1 as LNHNV and CDR2 as YYDKDF (reference sequence). The V segment lost 0 bases and the J segment 12 bases; nucleotides outside the gene matches: 4. The CDR3 is CATSRDPLAGGQFF. DNA for the CDR3: TGTGCCACCAGCAGAGATCCCCTAGCGGGGGGGCAGTTCTTC.

The genes are TRBV3-1 (or the pseudogene TRBV3-2) and TRBJ1-5; D ambiguous. V lost 0 bases to trimming and J lost 7 bases, with 7 bases between them. Germline CDR1 LGHDT, CDR2 YNNKEL (reference sequence). The CDR3 length is 13 residues. The CDR3 protein is CASSQDLGQPQHF. The CDR3 nucleotides are TGTGCCAGCAGCCAAGATCTGGGACAGCCCCAGCATTTT.

The chain joins TRBV18 to TRBJ2-2; weak D call: TRBD1 (6 bases). Germline CDR1 KGHSH, CDR2 LQKENI. CDR3 size: 14 residues. Trimming shortened V by 3 bases and J by 5 bases, and 10 bases separated the two germline ends. The chain's CDR3 is CASSPTGSTGELFF. For the CDR3, the DNA is TGTGCCAGCTCACCGACAGGTTCGACCGGGGAGCTGTTTTTT.

The J gene is TRBJ1-5, the V gene TRBV19; D perhaps matches TRBD1 (6 bases). The CDR3 loop spans 16 amino acids. V gave up 7 bases and J gave up 4 bases, with 20 bases separating them. The germline V gene has CDR1 LNHDA and CDR2 SQIVND (reference sequence). CDR3 DNA sequence: TGTGCCAGTAAGGAGATACAGGGTAGGGGAAATCAGCCCCAGCATTTT. Amino acids: CASKEIQGRGNQPQHF.

The chain combines TRBV27 with TRBJ2-2; maybe TRBD2 (6 bases). V was cut by 7 bases and J by 3 bases, with 27 bases left in between. The germline CDR1 and CDR2 sequences are MNHEY and SMNVEV (reference sequence). The CDR3 spans 19 residues. The CDR3 sequence: CASTPQKGSSESYTGELFF. The CDR3 nucleotides are TGTGCCAGCACCCCCCAAAAGGGGTCTAGCGAAAGTTACACCGGGGAGCTGTTTTTT.

The V call is TRBV30, the J call TRBJ2-7; possibly TRBD2 for D (5 bases). Trimming cost V 2 bases and J 2 bases, with 13 bases left between them. This CDR3 is built from 14 residues. Germline V gene lookup returns CDR1 GTSNPN and CDR2 SVGIG (reference sequence). The CDR3 DNA is TGTGCCTGGAGTTTAGAGCGGAAAACCTACGAGCAGTACTTC. It specifies CAWSLERKTYEQYF.

J is TRBJ1-1 and V is TRBV28; no clear D gene. V shed 5 bases and J shed 9 bases, with 13 bases lying between them. Germline V lookup: CDR1 MDHEN, CDR2 SYDVKM. The CDR3 covers 12 residues. CDR3 DNA: TGTGCCAGCAGTGAACAGATATCTAAAGCTTTCTTT. This sequence encodes CASSEQISKAFF. The whole variable domain, remainder taken from reference TRBV28 and TRBJ1-1, is DVKVTQSSRYLVKRTGEKVFLECVQDMDHENMFWYRQDPGLGLRLIYFSYDVKMKEKGDIPEGYSVSREKKERFSLILESASTNQTSMYLCASSEQISKAFFGQGTRLTVV.

This chain connects TRBV30 to TRBJ1-2, with D tentatively TRBD1 (5 bases). V gave up 4 bases and J gave up 5 bases, with 11 bases separating them. The CDR3 sequence is 12 residues long. The germline V gene has CDR1 GTSNPN and CDR2 SVGIG (reference sequence). CDR3 residues: CAWTPQGYGYTF. CDR3 DNA sequence: TGTGCCTGGACGCCGCAGGGATATGGCTACACCTTC.

The chain has TRBV6-5 and TRBJ1-1; no definite D call. This CDR3 has 14 amino acids. The V gene lost 6 bases and the J gene lost 1 base, with 12 bases spanning the gap. Germline CDR1 MNHEY, CDR2 SVGAGI. The CDR3 loop reads CASRMTLGNTEAFF. CDR3 sequence (DNA): TGTGCCAGCAGAATGACCCTCGGGAACACTGAAGCTTTCTTT.

J is TRBJ2-3 and V is TRBV5-1, with D hard to call. The CDR3 is made up of 15 amino acids. Per the germline V gene, CDR1 is SGHRS and CDR2 is YFSETQ. The V end was cut by 6 bases, the J end by 0 bases, with 14 bases between. DNA of the CDR3: TGCGCCAGCAAACAGCAACTTCTTAGCACAGATACGCAGTATTTT. This gives the protein CASKQQLLSTDTQYF. Based on the CDR3 plus reference TRBV5-1 and TRBJ2-3, the full variable domain is KAGVTQTPRYLIKTRGQQVTLSCSPISGHRSVSWYQQTPGQGLQFLFEYFSETQRNKGNFPGRFSGRQFSNSRSEMNVSTLELGDSALYLCASKQQLLSTDTQYFGPGTRLTVL.